This T cell receptor (beta chain) came from a study of shared clonotypes between healthy human individuals. Overall study results and limits: Among the subsets, naive ones generally showed larger estimated richness than memory ones. Non-shared clonotypes were found to have lower generation probabilities than the clonotypes that were shared by all four of the sorted-subset donors. Large sequencing depth failed to make sorted-subset sequencing complete, rarefaction showed.

Comments on this clone: What it binds is not known.

Sequenced by immunoSEQ multiplex PCR; TCRdb stores in-frame clones only, minus some. The sample gives fewer than 800,000 clones, about 91% of which show up once; approximately 24% is in the top ten. Germline CDR1 and CDR2: MDHEN and SYDVKM. The germline V and J ends were trimmed by 4 bases and 7 bases, with 11 bases remaining between them. CDR3 length: 12 residues. Terminally differentiated effector memory CD45RA+ cells were left out of the naive CD8 fraction, which was CD45RO-negative and positively selected for CCR7. Adult Caucasians living in Nashville, Tennessee made up all of the donors. V is TRBV28 and J is TRBJ2-7; D is uncertain. Sequenced: naive CD8+ T cells sorted from blood. The source of this sequence is a man aged 25-40 years in good health. The CDR3 region has the DNA TGTGCCAGCAGTTATACTCAATTGGAGCAGTACTTC. This gives the protein CASSYTQLEQYF.